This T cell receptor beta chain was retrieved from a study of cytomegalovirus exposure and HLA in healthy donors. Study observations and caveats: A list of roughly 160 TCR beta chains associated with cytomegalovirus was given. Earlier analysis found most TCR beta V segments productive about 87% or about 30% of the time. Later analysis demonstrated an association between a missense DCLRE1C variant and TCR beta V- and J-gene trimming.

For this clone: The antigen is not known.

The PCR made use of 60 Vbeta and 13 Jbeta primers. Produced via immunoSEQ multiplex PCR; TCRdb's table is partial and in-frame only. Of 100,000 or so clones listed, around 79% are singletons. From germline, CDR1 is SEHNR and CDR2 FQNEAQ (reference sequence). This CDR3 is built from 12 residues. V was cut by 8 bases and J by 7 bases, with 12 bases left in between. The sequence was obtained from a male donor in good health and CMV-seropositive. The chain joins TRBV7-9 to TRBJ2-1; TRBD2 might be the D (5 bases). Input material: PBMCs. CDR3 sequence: CASGGFGNEQFF. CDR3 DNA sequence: TGTGCCAGCGGCGGGTTTGGGAATGAGCAGTTCTTC.